This T cell receptor beta chain was profiled in a study of control samples from healthy donors and cancer patients. Trimming pared 3 bases from V and 6 bases from J, leaving 5 bases between. The CDR3 length is 11 residues. The germline gives CDR1 LNHDA, CDR2 SQIVND (reference sequence). Profiling relied on immunoSEQ multiplex PCR, and the TCRdb table lists in-frame clones only, not all of them. The sample yields about 130,000 clones, about 92% seen once. The sequence was collected from a man older than 75 with head and neck cancer. The sequenced material came from PBMCs. This chain joins TRBV19 and TRBJ1-2; D remains unclear. The CDR3 spells CASSMADGYTF. The CDR3 nucleotides are TGTGCCAGTAGTATGGCAGATGGCTACACCTTC.